These 20 T cell receptor beta chains were all obtained from the same sample, sequenced in a study of blood T cell repertoires in COVID-19. TCRdb keeps only in-frame clones here, not all; method: immunoSEQ multiplex PCR. The sample includes about 480,000 clones, around nine tenths seen only once; the top ten take less than 9.5%. The sample comprised peripheral blood. Source of these receptors: a woman in her forties or fifties with COVID-19, enrolled during active disease.

The chain links TRBV24-1 to TRBJ1-4; weak D call: TRBD1 (6 bases). This CDR3 spans 15 amino acids. Germline assignment: CDR1 KGHDR and CDR2 SFDVKD. Trimming stripped 9 bases from V and 2 bases from J, with 15 bases between. The CDR3 sequence: CATSEGGSTNEKLFF. The CDR3 DNA follows: TGTGCCACCTCCGAGGGGGGGTCTACTAATGAAAAACTGTTTTTT.

The chain couples TRBV30 to TRBJ2-1, with TRBD2 identical over 11 bases. Trimming at V came to 3 bases and at J to 6 bases, leaving 13 bases not matched to a gene. The CDR3 is 17 residues long. Germline assignment: CDR1 GTSNPN and CDR2 SVGIG (reference sequence). The CDR3 here is CAWRRVAGGLFVNEQFF. In nucleotides, the CDR3 is TGTGCCTGGAGGCGGGTAGCGGGGGGGTTATTCGTCAATGAGCAGTTCTTC.

The chain employs TRBV19 and TRBJ1-1; possible D gene TRBD1, 6 bases. Trimming shortened V by 11 bases and J by 6 bases, and 25 bases separated the two germline ends. The CDR3 runs to 15 residues. Germline-derived CDR1 and CDR2 are LNHDA and SQIVND (reference sequence). The CDR3, as DNA: TGTGCCTCAGTAGTCCGTGACCCGGGGGGCGCTGAAGCTTTCTTT. It yields the protein CASVVRDPGGAEAFF.

The chain joins TRBV12-5 to TRBJ1-6, with 8 bases identical to TRBD1. V gave up 0 bases and J gave up 9 bases; unmatched junction bases: 7. Per germline, CDR1 LGHNT and CDR2 FRNRAP. This CDR3 has 16 amino acids. The CDR3 spells CASGLVVGQGSSPLHF. CDR3 nucleotides: TGTGCTAGTGGTTTGGTAGTAGGACAGGGATCTTCACCCCTCCACTTT. The variable domain in full, with the rest retrieved from reference TRBV12-5 and TRBJ1-6, is DARVTQTPRHKVTEMGQEVTMRCQPILGHNTVFWYRQTMMQGLELLAYFRNRAPLDDSGMPKDRFSAEMPDATLATLKIQPSEPRDSAVYFCASGLVVGQGSSPLHFGNGTRLTVT.

This chain uses TRBV4-2 with TRBJ1-2; possible D gene TRBD1, 6 bases. Trimming pared 0 bases from V and 4 bases from J, leaving 21 bases between. In germline, CDR1 is LGHNA, CDR2 YNFKEQ. This CDR3 has 18 amino acids. The CDR3 nucleotides are TGTGCCAGCAGCCAAGATTCGGTCGTCAGGGGCGAACTCTATGGCTACACCTTC. This gives the protein CASSQDSVVRGELYGYTF.

The rearrangement uses TRBV20-1 and TRBJ2-1, with D maybe TRBD2 (5 bases). V was shortened by 7 bases and J by 4 bases, with 8 bases between the two germline ends. This CDR3 has 11 amino acids. Germline CDR1 and CDR2: DFQATT and SNEGSKA (reference sequence). The CDR3 bases are TGCAGTGGCCGGACTTACAATGAGCAGTTCTTC. This codes for CSGRTYNEQFF.

The chain employs TRBV28 and TRBJ1-2; D not resolved. This CDR3 contains 16 residues. Trimming pared 6 bases from V and 7 bases from J, leaving 24 bases between. CDR1 is MDHEN and CDR2 is SYDVKM in the germline V gene. The CDR3 nucleotides are TGTGCCAGCAGCACTCGGAGGACGGCGAATGGGGTTGGCTACACCTTC. Translating it yields CASSTRRTANGVGYTF.

In its sample, this clone was seen once. The gene calls are TRBV6-1 and TRBJ1-2; D may be TRBD1 (5 bases). The CDR3 loop spans 15 amino acids. Germline CDR1 reads MNHNS; CDR2 reads SASEGT. Trimming took off 2 bases at V and 5 bases at J, with 15 bases between the two ends. This CDR3 is CASSESGASWYGYTF. The CDR3 nucleotides are TGTGCCAGCAGTGAATCTGGGGCGTCGTGGTATGGCTACACCTTC.

A few counts support this clone. This chain links TRBV24-1 with TRBJ1-2, with a weak D call TRBD1 (5 bases). Looked up from germline, CDR1 is KGHDR and CDR2 is SFDVKD. Deletions cut 4 bases from V and 4 bases from J, with 9 bases between. This CDR3 comprises 13 residues. The CDR3: CATSEDRFYGYTF. In nucleotides, the CDR3 is TGTGCCACCAGTGAAGACAGATTCTATGGCTACACCTTC.

This rearrangement joins TRBV7-9 to TRBJ1-1; 8 bases map to TRBD1. This CDR3 is 11 amino acids long. Germline V gives CDR1 SEHNR, CDR2 FQNEAQ (reference sequence). With 6 bases clipped from V and 10 bases from J, the junction kept 4 bases outside the gene matches. CDR3 coding DNA: TGTGCCAGCAGAGGGACAGGATTAGCTTTCTTT. The encoded protein is CASRGTGLAFF.

To note about this clone: Within the sample, other DNA sequences also encode this same CDR3. The chain combines TRBV10-3 with TRBJ2-5; 7 positions match TRBD2. This CDR3 comprises 14 residues. Germline V CDR1 and CDR2: ENHRY, SYGVKD. The trim removed 0 bases at V and 3 bases at J, leaving 1 base unmatched. DNA for the CDR3: TGTGCCATCAGTGAGTCGGGGGGGGAAGAGACCCAGTACTTC. This encodes CAISESGGEETQYF.

The gene calls are TRBV5-5 and TRBJ1-1; D gene ambiguous. Germline CDR1 and CDR2: SGHKS and YYEKEE (reference sequence). Trimming shortened V by 1 base and J by 7 bases, and 11 bases separated the two germline ends. The CDR3 is 13 amino acids. The CDR3 DNA sequence: TGTGCCAGCAGCTTGTTAGTAGAGGGTGAAGCTTTCTTT. It translates to CASSLLVEGEAFF.

V and J are TRBV5-1 and TRBJ2-3; D is undetermined. The CDR3 sequence is 17 residues long. Per the germline V gene, CDR1 is SGHRS and CDR2 is YFSETQ. V lost 0 bases, J lost 3 bases, and 17 bases lay in between. The CDR3 reads CASSLDPAGLSTDTQYF. CDR3 coding DNA: TGCGCCAGCAGCTTGGATCCCGCAGGCCTCAGTACAGATACGCAGTATTTT. Combining the CDR3 with reference TRBV5-1 and TRBJ2-3 gives the whole variable domain KAGVTQTPRYLIKTRGQQVTLSCSPISGHRSVSWYQQTPGQGLQFLFEYFSETQRNKGNFPGRFSGRQFSNSRSEMNVSTLELGDSALYLCASSLDPAGLSTDTQYFGPGTRLTVL.

This chain uses TRBV9 with TRBJ2-2; D may be TRBD1 (5 bases). V lost 5 bases, J lost 2 bases, and 13 bases lay in between. The germline CDR1 and CDR2 sequences are SGDLS and YYNGEE. CDR3 length: 15 residues. The CDR3 bases are TGTGCCAGCAGGCAACATGACAGAAACACCGGGGAGCTGTTTTTT. This sequence encodes CASRQHDRNTGELFF.

This chain joins TRBV18 and TRBJ1-3; D remains unclear. The germline V gene has CDR1 KGHSH and CDR2 LQKENI. The CDR3 extends over 13 amino acids. V dropped 6 bases and J dropped 7 bases, with 13 bases sitting between them. This CDR3 is CASSPRRENTIYF. The DNA for the CDR3 is TGTGCCAGCTCCCCGAGACGGGAGAACACCATATATTTT.

V is TRBV7-2 and J is TRBJ2-7; 12 bases line up with TRBD2. The CDR3 sequence is 14 residues long. Germline CDR1 and CDR2: SGHTA and FQGNSA. Trimming at V came to 5 bases and at J to 4 bases, leaving 3 bases not matched to a gene. This CDR3 reads CASSPSGGGYEQYF. DNA of the CDR3: TGTGCCAGCAGCCCTAGCGGGGGGGGGTACGAGCAGTACTTC. Looking up the rest from reference TRBV7-2 and TRBJ2-7 gives the full variable domain: GAGVSQSPSNKVTEKGKDVELRCDPISGHTALYWYRQSLGQGLEFLIYFQGNSAPDKSGLPSDRFSAERTGGSVSTLTIQRTQQEDSAVYLCASSPSGGGYEQYFGPGTRLTVT.

The CDR3 sequence: CASSLVYSQETQYF. In DNA form, the CDR3 reads TGTGCCAGCAGCTTAGTTTACAGCCAAGAGACCCAGTACTTC. The chain uses TRBV7-6 and TRBJ2-5; D ambiguous. This CDR3 is 14 amino acids long. The germline CDR1 and CDR2 sequences are SGHVS and FNYEAQ. Trimming shortened V by 1 base and J by 1 base, and 7 bases separated the two germline ends.

The V and J genes are TRBV7-6 and TRBJ2-3, with a weak D call TRBD2 (6 bases). This CDR3 contains 16 residues. The ends were cut back, 4 bases at V and 0 bases at J, with 14 bases in the middle. From germline, CDR1 is SGHVS and CDR2 FNYEAQ. CDR3 loop: CASSSPSDLSTDTQYF. The CDR3 coding sequence is TGTGCCAGCAGCTCCCCTAGCGATCTTAGCACAGATACGCAGTATTTT.

This clone was seen a single time. V is TRBV9 and J is TRBJ2-7; possible D gene TRBD2, 5 bases. The CDR3 totals 13 residues. The germline CDR1 and CDR2 sequences are SGDLS and YYNGEE. Trimming took 3 bases from V and 10 from J, leaving 17 bases between them. The CDR3 sequence is CASSAQPRDPQYF. CDR3 DNA: TGTGCCAGCAGCGCGCAACCTCGGGATCCTCAGTACTTC.

The sample holds one count of this clone. The chain is built from TRBV18 and TRBJ1-6; D not certain. The V gene lost 2 bases and the J gene lost 9 bases, with 14 bases spanning the gap. The CDR3 runs 15 residues. Germline V gene data show CDR1 as KGHSH and CDR2 as LQKENI. The CDR3, as DNA: TGTGCCAGCTCACCAGCGGCGGCCGGAGGTTCACCCCTCCACTTT. Protein: CASSPAAAGGSPLHF.